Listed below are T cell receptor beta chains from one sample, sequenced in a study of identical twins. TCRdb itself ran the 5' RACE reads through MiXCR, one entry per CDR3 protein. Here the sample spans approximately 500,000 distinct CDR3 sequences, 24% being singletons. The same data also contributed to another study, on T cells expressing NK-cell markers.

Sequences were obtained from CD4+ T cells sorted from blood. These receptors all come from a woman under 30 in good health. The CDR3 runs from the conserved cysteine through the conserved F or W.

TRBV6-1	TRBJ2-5	CASSEVWNSQETQYF
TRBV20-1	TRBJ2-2	CSARAGHTGELFF
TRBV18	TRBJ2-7	CASSPTEKKSYEQYF
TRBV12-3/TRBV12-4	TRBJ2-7	CASSPDGRQYF
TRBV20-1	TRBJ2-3	CSLSGGFPGPDTQYF
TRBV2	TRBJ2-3	CASSRGGQGTDTQYF
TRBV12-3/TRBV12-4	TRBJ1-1	CASSTGGSPEAFF
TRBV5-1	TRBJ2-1	CASSLGPQLAGAYNEQFF
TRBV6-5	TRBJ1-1	CASSYSATRAIEAFF
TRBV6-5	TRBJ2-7	CASSYSTGGPYEQYF
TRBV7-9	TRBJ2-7	CASSLESGQYF
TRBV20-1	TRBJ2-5	CSARHPSQGSGETQYF
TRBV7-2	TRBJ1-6	CASGEQGAGNSPLHF
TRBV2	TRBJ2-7	CASSEQGSAYEQYF
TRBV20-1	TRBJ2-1	CSASGGVSNEQFF
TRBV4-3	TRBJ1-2	CASSPSGGTPNRRYGYTF
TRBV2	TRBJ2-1	CASSYLAVGNEQFF
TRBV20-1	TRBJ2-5	CSARVGRDREFRETQYF